Ten or more counts support the clone carrying this T cell receptor (beta chain). Antigen unknown. The sample originates from a study of metastatic and nonmetastatic thyroid tumors. All patients were treatment-naive before thyroid surgery. Study-wide results and caveats: Benign nodules reportedly had significantly lower TCR beta diversity than malignant thyroid tumors in blood and tumor.

Germline values: CDR1 SNHLY, CDR2 FYNNEI. Unmatched junction bases numbered 10, after V lost 6 bases and J lost 1 base. The CDR3 is 16 residues long. TCRdb re-clonotyped the PCR reads through MiXCR. The data show fewer than 40,000 clones, about a sixth seen once. The clonotype originates from a male donor with papillary thyroid cancer or a benign thyroid nodule (not recorded which). Some clones in this sample may be carry-over from other donors' samples. The sample consisted of blood. The chain couples TRBV2 to TRBJ2-3; 7 bases are a match to TRBD2. For the CDR3, the DNA is TGTGCCAGCAGCACCGATACTAGCGTTGGCACAGATACGCAGTATTTT. Translating gives CASSTDTSVGTDTQYF.